This T cell receptor beta chain was sequenced in a study of control samples from healthy donors and cancer patients. Germline lookup yields CDR1 LNHNV and CDR2 YYDKDF (reference sequence). Trimming pared 4 bases from V and 7 bases from J, leaving 14 bases between. This CDR3 spans 14 amino acids. Some clones are missing from TCRdb's copy, which holds only in-frame ones; the method was immunoSEQ multiplex PCR. The sample records approximately 100,000 clones, around 85% being singletons. The chain joins TRBV15 to TRBJ1-3; D is perhaps TRBD1 (5 bases). What was sequenced was PBMCs. The receptor was derived from a man between 65 and 85 years old with lung cancer. The CDR3 DNA follows: TGTGCCACCAGCACCCGGGACCACGGCAACACCATATATTTT. This encodes CATSTRDHGNTIYF. Supplemented by reference TRBV15 and TRBJ1-3, the full variable domain reads DAMVIQNPRYQVTQFGKPVTLSCSQTLNHNVMYWYQQKSSQAPKLLFHYYDKDFNNEADTPDNFQSRRPNTSFCFLDIRSPGLGDTAMYLCATSTRDHGNTIYFGEGSWLTVV.